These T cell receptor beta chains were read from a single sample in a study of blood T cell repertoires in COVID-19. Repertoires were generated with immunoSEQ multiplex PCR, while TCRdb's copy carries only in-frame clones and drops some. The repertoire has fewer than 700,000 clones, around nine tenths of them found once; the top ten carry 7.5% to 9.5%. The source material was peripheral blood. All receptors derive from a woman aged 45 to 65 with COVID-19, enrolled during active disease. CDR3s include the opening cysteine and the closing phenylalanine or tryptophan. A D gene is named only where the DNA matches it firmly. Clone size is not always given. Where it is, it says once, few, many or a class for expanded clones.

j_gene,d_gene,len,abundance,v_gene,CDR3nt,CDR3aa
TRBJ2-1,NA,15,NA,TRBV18,TGTGCCAGCTCACCCCGCGCAACAGGGTCCAATGAGCAGTTCTTC,CASSPRATGSNEQFF
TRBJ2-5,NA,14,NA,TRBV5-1,TGCGCCAGCAGCCCTCGCGGCAGATCGGAGACCCAGTACTTC,CASSPRGRSETQYF
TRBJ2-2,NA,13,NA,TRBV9,TGTGCCAGCAGCGTAGGACTCACCGGGGAGCTGTTTTTT,CASSVGLTGELFF
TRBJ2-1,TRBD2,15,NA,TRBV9,TGTGCCAGCAGCGTCTTAGCGGGGGGAGACAATGAGCAGTTCTTC,CASSVLAGGDNEQFF
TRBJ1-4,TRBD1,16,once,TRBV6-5,TGTGCCAGCAGTTACGGCGCCGGGACAGCAAATGAAAAACTGTTTTTT,CASSYGAGTANEKLFF
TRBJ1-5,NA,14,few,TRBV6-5,TGTGCCAGCAGCACTCGACAGTCCAATCAGCCCCAGCATTTT,CASSTRQSNQPQHF
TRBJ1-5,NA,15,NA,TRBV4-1,TGCGCCAGCAGCCAAGTGAATCAGGGGAGACAGCCCCAGCATTTT,CASSQVNQGRQPQHF
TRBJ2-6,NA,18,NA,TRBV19,TGTGCCAGTAGTATAGTCGCAGACCGGCGGGCTGGGGCCAACGTCCTGACTTTC,CASSIVADRRAGANVLTF
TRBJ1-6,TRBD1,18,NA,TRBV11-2,TGTGCCAGCAGCCCCCAACACAGGGGGCCGGGCTATAATTCACCCCTCCACTTT,CASSPQHRGPGYNSPLHF
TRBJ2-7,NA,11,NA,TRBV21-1,TGTGCCAGCAGCAACCCCCGGGAGCAGTACTTC,CASSNPREQYF
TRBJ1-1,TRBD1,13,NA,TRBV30,TGTGCCTGGGGACAGGGGCTGAACACTGAAGCTTTCTTT,CAWGQGLNTEAFF
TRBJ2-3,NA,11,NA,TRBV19,TGTGCCAGTACAAACACAGATACGCAGTATTTT,CASTNTDTQYF
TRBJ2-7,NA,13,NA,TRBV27,TGTGCCAGCAGTTTATTTGGGGGCGCCGAGCAGTACTTC,CASSLFGGAEQYF
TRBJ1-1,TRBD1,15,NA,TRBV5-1,TGCGCCAGCAGCTTGGCAGGGGGAATGAACACTGAAGCTTTCTTT,CASSLAGGMNTEAFF
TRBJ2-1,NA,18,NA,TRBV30,TGTGCCTGGCTATTCAGCGGTCCCGGTGCGGGGTTTAAGAATGAGCAGTTCTTC,CAWLFSGPGAGFKNEQFF
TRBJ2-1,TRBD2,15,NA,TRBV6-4,TGTGCCAGCAGCGTACTAGCGGGGGGATACAATGAGCAGTTCTTC,CASSVLAGGYNEQFF
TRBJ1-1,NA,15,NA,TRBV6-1,TGTGCCAGCAGTGAATTGGTTAGAGCGAACACTGAAGCTTTCTTT,CASSELVRANTEAFF
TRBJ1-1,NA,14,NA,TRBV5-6,TGTGCCAGCAGTGTCGCAGGGGTCGGGACTGAAGCTTTCTTT,CASSVAGVGTEAFF
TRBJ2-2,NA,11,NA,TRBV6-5,TGTGCCAGCAGTTCCAGGGGGGAGCTGTTTTTT,CASSSRGELFF
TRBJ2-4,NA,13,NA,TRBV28,TGTGCCAGCCTGGGGGGGCCCAAAAACATTCAGTACTTC,CASLGGPKNIQYF